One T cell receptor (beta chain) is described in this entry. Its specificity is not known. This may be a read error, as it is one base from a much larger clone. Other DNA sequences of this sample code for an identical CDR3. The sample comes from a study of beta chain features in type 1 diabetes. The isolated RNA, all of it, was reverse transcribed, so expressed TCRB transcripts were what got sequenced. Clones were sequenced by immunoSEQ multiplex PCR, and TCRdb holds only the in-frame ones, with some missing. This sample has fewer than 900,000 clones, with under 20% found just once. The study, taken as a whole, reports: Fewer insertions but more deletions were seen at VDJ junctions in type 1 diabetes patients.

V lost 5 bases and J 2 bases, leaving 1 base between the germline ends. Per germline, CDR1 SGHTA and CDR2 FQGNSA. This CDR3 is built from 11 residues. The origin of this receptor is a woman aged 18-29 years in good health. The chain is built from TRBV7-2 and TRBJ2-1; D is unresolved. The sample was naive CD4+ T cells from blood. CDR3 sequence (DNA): TGTGCCAGCAGCCCCTACAATGAGCAGTTCTTC. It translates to CASSPYNEQFF.